The rows below give T cell receptor beta chains drawn from one sample of a study of post-analysis software for immune sequencing data. MiXCR, run by TCRdb on the PCR reads, gives a single entry per CDR3 protein. The data show over 700,000 distinct CDR3 sequences, 25% to 30% seen once. The sequencing input was blood. These receptors all stem from a girl aged 10 to 17 with multiple sclerosis. CDR3s include the opening cysteine and the closing phenylalanine or tryptophan. Fields, in order: clone size, J gene, V gene, D gene, CDR3 DNA, CDR3 protein. The D gene is left open where the match is weak. The size field is filled for only some rows; it gives once, few, many or a size class.

NA,TRBJ1-2,TRBV10-3,NA,TGTGCCATCAGTGGCGACAGGAGCTATGGCTACACCTTC,CAISGDRSYGYTF
NA,TRBJ1-5,TRBV7-8,TRBD1,TGTGCCAGCAGTGCGGACAGGGGGGATCAGCCCCAGCATTTT,CASSADRGDQPQHF
many,TRBJ1-2,TRBV20-1,NA,TGCAGTGCCGCGGGGGGTACCTATGGCTACACCTTC,CSAAGGTYGYTF
NA,TRBJ2-7,TRBV5-1,NA,TGCGTCAGCAGCTTGGTTACCGGGGTCCCCTACAATGAGCAGTACTTC,CVSSLVTGVPYNEQYF
few,TRBJ1-5,TRBV2,NA,TGTGCCAGCAGCGCCACAGGTGAGAATCAGCCCCAGCATTTT,CASSATGENQPQHF
NA,TRBJ2-1,TRBV7-2,TRBD1,TGTGCCAGCAGCTTCACTGGGGGGACAGGGAAGTTCTTC,CASSFTGGTGKFF
NA,TRBJ2-3,TRBV20-1,NA,TGCAGTGCTAGAGCACGGCAGGATACGCAGTATTTT,CSARARQDTQYF
many,TRBJ2-7,TRBV4-3,NA,TGCGCCAGCAGCCAAGATCGGGCCTACGAGCAGTACTTC,CASSQDRAYEQYF
few,TRBJ2-1,TRBV6-5,NA,TGTGCCACATTGAGCTCCTACAATGAGCAGTTCTTC,CATLSSYNEQFF
NA,TRBJ1-6,TRBV20-1,NA,TGCAGTGCGAGCCGCGGGGTCTATAATTCACCCCTCCACTTT,CSASRGVYNSPLHF
few,TRBJ2-3,TRBV7-2,TRBD2,TGTGCCAGCAGCTTAACGGGACTAGCGCAGAATCGGGGTACGCAGTATTTT,CASSLTGLAQNRGTQYF
many,TRBJ2-7,TRBV7-2,TRBD2,TGTGCCAGCAGCTTTGGGACTAGCGGCTACGAGCAGTACTTC,CASSFGTSGYEQYF
few,TRBJ2-3,TRBV12-3/TRBV12-4,TRBD2,TGTGCCAGCAGCTTTCGACTAGCGGGAGATACGGATACGCAGTATTTT,CASSFRLAGDTDTQYF
NA,TRBJ1-4,TRBV3-1,NA,TGTGCCAGCAGCCAAGGGGATGTTGCAACTAATGAAAAACTGTTTTTT,CASSQGDVATNEKLFF
NA,TRBJ2-7,TRBV4-1,TRBD1,TGCGCCAGCAGCCGGGACGGACAGGGAGGCGACGAGCAGTACTTC,CASSRDGQGGDEQYF
NA,TRBJ2-6,TRBV5-1,TRBD1,TGCGCCAGCAGCACCGGGACAGGGGTTTTATTAGGGGCCAACGTCCTGACTTTC,CASSTGTGVLLGANVLTF
many,TRBJ2-1,TRBV6-4,NA,TGTGCCAGCAGTGAAGGCTCCTACAATGAGCAGTTCTTC,CASSEGSYNEQFF
NA,TRBJ1-2,TRBV7-9,NA,TGTGCCAGCAGCCCCGGGGGTATTTCGGCAAACTATGGCTACACCTTC,CASSPGGISANYGYTF
few,TRBJ2-1,TRBV9,TRBD2,TGTGCCAGCGGGAGGGTTGGCGAGCAGTTCTTC,CASGRVGEQFF
few,TRBJ2-3,TRBV6-2/TRBV6-3,TRBD2,TGTGCCAGCAGCTTAGCGGGAGCAGCAGATACGCAGTATTTT,CASSLAGAADTQYF
NA,TRBJ2-3,TRBV7-2,NA,TGTGCCAGCAGCCCCGGTCTCGGTCTCACAGATACGCAGTATTTT,CASSPGLGLTDTQYF
NA,TRBJ1-5,TRBV12-3/TRBV12-4,NA,TGTGCCACACGTCCGGACGTAAATCAGCCCCAGCATTTT,CATRPDVNQPQHF
few,TRBJ1-2,TRBV20-1,NA,TGCAGTGCTAGAGAGGGTGGCTACACCTTC,CSAREGGYTF
NA,TRBJ1-5,TRBV12-3/TRBV12-4,NA,TGTGCCAGCAGTTTAATGGGGGGCAATCAGCCCCAGCATTTT,CASSLMGGNQPQHF
NA,TRBJ1-2,TRBV2,NA,TGTGCCAGCAGTGAAGCGCTTCCGGGGGGCTACACCTTC,CASSEALPGGYTF
NA,TRBJ1-5,TRBV12-3/TRBV12-4,NA,TGTGCCAGCAGTGCCGGCCGGCCACCGCCCCAGCATTTT,CASSAGRPPPQHF
NA,TRBJ2-3,TRBV7-6,TRBD2,TGTGCCAGCAGCATGAGGACTAGCGGGAGGAAAACAGATACGCAGTATTTT,CASSMRTSGRKTDTQYF
NA,TRBJ2-3,TRBV7-9,TRBD2,TGTGCCAGCAGCTTAGCGGGACTAGACACAGATACGCAGTATTTT,CASSLAGLDTDTQYF
few,TRBJ1-2,TRBV4-2,TRBD1,TGTGCCAGCAGCCACCAAGACAGGGGGCCGTATGGCTACACCTTC,CASSHQDRGPYGYTF
NA,TRBJ2-1,TRBV6-5,NA,TGTGCCAGCACCCCATGGGCAGGAGCTTACAATGAGCAGTTCTTC,CASTPWAGAYNEQFF
NA,TRBJ2-1,TRBV7-4,NA,TGTGCCAGCAGCTTCCCCCAGGGGGGGAGGCGCTACAATGAGCAGTTCTTC,CASSFPQGGRRYNEQFF
NA,TRBJ1-2,TRBV6-6,NA,TGTGCCAGCAGTTGGGATCAGACCCTCGACTATGGCTACACCTTC,CASSWDQTLDYGYTF
NA,TRBJ1-1,TRBV7-2,NA,TGTGCCAGCAGCTCCCGAGGGGTCACTGAAGCTTTCTTT,CASSSRGVTEAFF
few,TRBJ2-7,TRBV3-1,TRBD2,TGTGCCAGCAGCATGGGCCGGGGGGGTTACGAGCAGTACTTC,CASSMGRGGYEQYF
NA,TRBJ2-3,TRBV10-3,NA,TGTGCCATCAACCTGGACTCACGACTTCCCCCAGATACGCAGTATTTT,CAINLDSRLPPDTQYF
once,TRBJ2-5,TRBV7-2,TRBD1,TGTGCCAGCAGGCGGGACAGGGGTATGGGGGAGACCCAGTACTTC,CASRRDRGMGETQYF
many,TRBJ2-1,TRBV29-1,TRBD2,TGCAGCGTGGGGACTAGCGGGAGAAGGAATGAGCAGTTCTTC,CSVGTSGRRNEQFF
NA,TRBJ2-5,TRBV29-1,NA,TGCAGCGCCCCAGGACCGCGCGTGGGCGTCGGGACCCAGTACTTC,CSAPGPRVGVGTQYF
NA,TRBJ2-3,TRBV5-1,NA,TGCGCCAGCAGCTCCGACGCAGATACGCAGTATTTT,CASSSDADTQYF
few,TRBJ2-7,TRBV28,NA,TGTGCCAGCAGAGTATTGGACGGCACCTACGAGCAGTACTTC,CASRVLDGTYEQYF
NA,TRBJ2-5,TRBV24-1,NA,TGTGCCACCAGTGATGTCCAGACCCAGTACTTC,CATSDVQTQYF
NA,TRBJ2-2,TRBV11-3,NA,TGTGCCAGCAGCTTTGACAGAAACACCGGGGAGCTGTTTTTT,CASSFDRNTGELFF
NA,TRBJ1-1,TRBV5-1,NA,TGCGCCAGCAGCTCGGACCTCAGGAGGACTGAAGCTTTCTTT,CASSSDLRRTEAFF